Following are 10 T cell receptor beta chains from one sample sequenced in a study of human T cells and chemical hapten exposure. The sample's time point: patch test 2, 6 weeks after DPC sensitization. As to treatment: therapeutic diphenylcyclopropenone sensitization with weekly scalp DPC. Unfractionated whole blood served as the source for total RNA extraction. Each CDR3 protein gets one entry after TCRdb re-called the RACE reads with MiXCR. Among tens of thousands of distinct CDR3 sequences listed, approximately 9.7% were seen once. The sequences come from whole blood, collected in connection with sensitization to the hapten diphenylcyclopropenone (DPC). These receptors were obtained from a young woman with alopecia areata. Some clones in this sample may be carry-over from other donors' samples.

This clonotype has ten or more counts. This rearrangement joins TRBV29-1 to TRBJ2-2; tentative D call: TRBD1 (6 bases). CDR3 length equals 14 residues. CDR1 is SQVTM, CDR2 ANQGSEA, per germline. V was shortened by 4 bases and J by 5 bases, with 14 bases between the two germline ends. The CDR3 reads CSVVSQGWTGELFF. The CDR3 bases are TGCAGCGTTGTCTCGCAGGGGTGGACCGGGGAGCTGTTTTTT.

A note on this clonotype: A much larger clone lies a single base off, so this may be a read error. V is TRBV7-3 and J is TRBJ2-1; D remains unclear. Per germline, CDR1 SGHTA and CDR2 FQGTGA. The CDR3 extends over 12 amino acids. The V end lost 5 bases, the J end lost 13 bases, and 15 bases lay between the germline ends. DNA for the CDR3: TGTGCCAGCAGCCTAAGTGCTAAGGCCCAGTTCTTC. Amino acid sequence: CASSLSAKAQFF.

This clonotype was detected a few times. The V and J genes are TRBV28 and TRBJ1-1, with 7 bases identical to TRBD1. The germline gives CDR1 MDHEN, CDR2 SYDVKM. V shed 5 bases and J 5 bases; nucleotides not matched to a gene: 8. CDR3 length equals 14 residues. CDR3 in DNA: TGTGCCAGCAGTCTGACGGCAGGGGGGACTGAAGCTTTCTTT. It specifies CASSLTAGGTEAFF.

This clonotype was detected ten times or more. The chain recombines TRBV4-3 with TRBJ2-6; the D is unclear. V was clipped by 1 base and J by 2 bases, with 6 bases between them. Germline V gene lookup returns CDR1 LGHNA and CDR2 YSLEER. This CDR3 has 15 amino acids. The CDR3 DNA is TGCGCCAGCAGCCAAGTAGGGCCTGGGGCCAACGTCCTGACTTTC. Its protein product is CASSQVGPGANVLTF.

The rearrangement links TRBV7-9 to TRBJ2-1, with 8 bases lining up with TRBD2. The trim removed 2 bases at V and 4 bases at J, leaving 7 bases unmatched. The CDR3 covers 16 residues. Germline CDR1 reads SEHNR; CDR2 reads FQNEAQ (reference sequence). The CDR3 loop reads CASSLTGTRQYNEQFF. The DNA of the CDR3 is TGTGCCAGCAGCTTAACCGGGACTAGGCAGTACAATGAGCAGTTCTTC.

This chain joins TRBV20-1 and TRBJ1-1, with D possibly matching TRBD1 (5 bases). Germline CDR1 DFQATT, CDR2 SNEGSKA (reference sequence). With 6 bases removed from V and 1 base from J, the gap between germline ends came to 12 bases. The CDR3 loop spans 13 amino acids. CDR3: CSAKGPANTEAFF. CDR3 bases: TGCAGTGCGAAGGGACCGGCGAACACTGAAGCTTTCTTT.

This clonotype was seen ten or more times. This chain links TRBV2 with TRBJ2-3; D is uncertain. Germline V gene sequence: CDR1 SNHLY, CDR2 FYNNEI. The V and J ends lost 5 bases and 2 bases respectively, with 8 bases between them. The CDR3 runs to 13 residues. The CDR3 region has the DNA TGTGCCAGCAGTCTACCTAACACAGATACGCAGTATTTT. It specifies CASSLPNTDTQYF. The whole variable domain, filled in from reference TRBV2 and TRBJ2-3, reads EPEVTQTPSHQVTQMGQEVILRCVPISNHLYFYWYRQILGQKVEFLVSFYNNEISEKSEIFDDQFSVERPDGSNFTLKIRSTKLEDSAMYFCASSLPNTDTQYFGPGTRLTVL.

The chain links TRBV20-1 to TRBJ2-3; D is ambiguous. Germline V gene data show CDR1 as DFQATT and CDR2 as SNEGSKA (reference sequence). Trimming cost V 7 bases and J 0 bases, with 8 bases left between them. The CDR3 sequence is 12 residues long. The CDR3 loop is CSGWRSTDTQYF. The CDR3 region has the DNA TGCAGTGGCTGGCGGAGCACAGATACGCAGTATTTT.

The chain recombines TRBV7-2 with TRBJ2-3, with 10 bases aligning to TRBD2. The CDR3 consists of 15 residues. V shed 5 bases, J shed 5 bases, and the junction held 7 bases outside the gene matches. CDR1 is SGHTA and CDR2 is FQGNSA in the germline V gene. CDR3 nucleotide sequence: TGTGCCAGCAGCCTCCAGAGCGGGGGGGTAGATACGCAGTATTTT. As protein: CASSLQSGGVDTQYF. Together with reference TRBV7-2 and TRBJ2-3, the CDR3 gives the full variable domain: GAGVSQSPSNKVTEKGKDVELRCDPISGHTALYWYRQSLGQGLEFLIYFQGNSAPDKSGLPSDRFSAERTGGSVSTLTIQRTQQEDSAVYLCASSLQSGGVDTQYFGPGTRLTVL.

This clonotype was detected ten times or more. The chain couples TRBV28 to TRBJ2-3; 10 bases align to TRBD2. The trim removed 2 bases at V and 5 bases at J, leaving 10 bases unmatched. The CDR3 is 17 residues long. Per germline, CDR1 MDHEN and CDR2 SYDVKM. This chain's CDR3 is CASSLSPGLAVIDTQYF. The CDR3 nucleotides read TGTGCCAGCAGTTTAAGCCCCGGACTAGCGGTAATAGATACGCAGTATTTT.